These T cell receptor beta chains were read from a single sample in a study of T cell responses to AZD1222 COVID-19 vaccine. Sequenced by immunoSEQ multiplex PCR; TCRdb stores in-frame clones only, minus some. Of some 150,000 clones in the sample, over 90% were seen once. The source material was peripheral blood, sampled on day 0 of MenACWY control vaccination. The source of these receptors is an adult in good health. CDR3s include the opening cysteine and the closing phenylalanine or tryptophan. D genes are given only for firm matches. A clone size is listed for some rows: how often the clone was seen (once, few, many), or a class if it is expanded.

cdr3_length j_call v_call d_call clone_size cdr3_nt cdr3_aa
14 TRBJ2-1 TRBV5-1 TRBD1 NA TGCGCCAGCAGCGGGACAGGTCTTGACAATGAGCAGTTCTTC CASSGTGLDNEQFF
13 TRBJ1-5 TRBV12-3/TRBV12-4 TRBD1 NA TGTGCCAGCAGCGGGGACAGGGGACAGCCCCAGCATTTT CASSGDRGQPQHF
14 TRBJ2-7 TRBV10-2 TRBD2 NA TGCGCCAGCAGACTAGCGGGGGGTACCGGCGAGCAGTACTTC CASRLAGGTGEQYF
14 TRBJ1-1 TRBV6-5 NA once TGTGCCACTACGTCGGGGGCCCTGAACACTGAAGCTTTCTTT CATTSGALNTEAFF
15 TRBJ1-1 TRBV5-1 TRBD1 NA TGCGCCAGCAGCTGGAGACAGGGACTCGACACTGAAGCTTTCTTT CASSWRQGLDTEAFF
15 TRBJ1-6 TRBV4-1 NA NA TGCGCCAGCAGCCAGACAGGAGTTGGGAATTCACCCCTCCACTTT CASSQTGVGNSPLHF
15 TRBJ1-1 TRBV5-1 TRBD1 NA TGCGCCAGCAGCGGGGAGACAGGGCCAGGGGCTGAAGCTTTCTTT CASSGETGPGAEAFF
13 TRBJ1-1 TRBV7-9 NA NA TGTGCCAGCAACCCAACTTTGAACACTGAAGCTTTCTTT CASNPTLNTEAFF
14 TRBJ1-1 TRBV5-1 NA NA TGCGCCAGCAGCGCCGGGGACCTGAACACTGAAGCTTTCTTT CASSAGDLNTEAFF
15 TRBJ2-1 TRBV11-2 NA NA TGTGCCAGCAGCTCGTTTAGGAGCTCCTACAATGAGCAGTTCTTC CASSSFRSSYNEQFF
11 TRBJ2-1 TRBV7-3 NA NA TGTGCCAGCAGCTCCGGTGATGAGCAGTTCTTC CASSSGDEQFF
14 TRBJ1-2 TRBV5-1 NA NA TGCGCCAGCAGCTTGCAAACAGGGTATCATGGCTACACCTTC CASSLQTGYHGYTF
14 TRBJ2-3 TRBV27 NA NA TGTGCCAGCGCTATAAGGGAGGCCACAGATACGCAGTATTTT CASAIREATDTQYF
13 TRBJ2-1 TRBV6-5 TRBD2 NA TGTGCCAGCAGACTAGCGGGGAGTAATGAGCAGTTCTTC CASRLAGSNEQFF
16 TRBJ2-2 TRBV5-5 TRBD1 NA TGTGCCAGCAGCCCTAGAACAGGGGTTCGACCCGGGGAGCTGTTTTTT CASSPRTGVRPGELFF
11 TRBJ1-1 TRBV12-3/TRBV12-4 NA NA TGTGCCAGCGGGGGGGGACCGGAGGCTTTCTTT CASGGGPEAFF
14 TRBJ2-5 TRBV11-3 NA NA TGTGCCAGCAGCTTAGGTCGACAGAGAGAGACCCAGTACTTC CASSLGRQRETQYF
15 TRBJ1-1 TRBV11-2 NA NA TGTGCCAGCAGCTTTCGATTAGGGGAGAACACTGAAGCTTTCTTT CASSFRLGENTEAFF